This entry lists 13 T cell receptor beta chains sequenced from one sample in a study of blood T cell repertoires in COVID-19. This table comes from immunoSEQ multiplex PCR, and its TCRdb copy is limited to in-frame clones, with some not included. This sample has 200,000 to 300,000 clones, with 75% to 90% found just once. Specimen: peripheral blood. These receptors all stem from a man younger than 40 with active or convalescent COVID-19.

This clone was counted a single time. This chain joins TRBV19 and TRBJ1-5; tentative D call: TRBD1 (5 bases). The CDR3 runs to 14 residues. Germline assignment: CDR1 LNHDA and CDR2 SQIVND (reference sequence). V dropped 4 bases and J dropped 2 bases, with 9 bases sitting between them. The CDR3 coding sequence is TGTGCCAGTAGTAGCGGGGCGGGCAATCAGCCCCAGCATTTT. Its translation is CASSSGAGNQPQHF. Supplemented by reference TRBV19 and TRBJ1-5, the full variable domain reads DGGITQSPKYLFRKEGQNVTLSCEQNLNHDAMYWYRQDPGQGLRLIYYSQIVNDFQKGDIAEGYSVSREKKESFPLTVTSAQKNPTAFYLCASSSGAGNQPQHFGDGTRLSIL.

This chain uses TRBV6-5 with TRBJ2-3; D unresolved. V lost 0 bases, J lost 3 bases, and 7 bases lay in between. Germline CDR1 is MNHEY and CDR2 is SVGAGI. CDR3 size: 14 residues. DNA for the CDR3: TGTGCCAGCAGTTACTCGCCAACTACAGATACGCAGTATTTT. Encoded protein: CASSYSPTTDTQYF.

This clone showed up just once. The V call is TRBV21-1, the J call TRBJ1-1; TRBD1 is the table's D call and was not checked against the DNA. TRBV21-1 is classified as a pseudogene. This CDR3 is built from 16 residues. CDR3 nucleotide sequence: TGTGCCAGCAACGGGGACAGGACAGGAAAAGACACTGAAGCTTTCTTT. Protein sequence: CASNGDRTGKDTEAFF.

The rearrangement joins TRBV6-6 to TRBJ1-5; no definite D call. CDR1 is MNHNY and CDR2 is SVGAGI in the germline V gene (reference sequence). The CDR3 sequence is 14 residues long. V was shortened by 5 bases and J by 4 bases, with 12 bases between the two germline ends. For the CDR3, the DNA is TGTGCCAGCAGTCATCCAGGTTCAAATCAGCCCCAGCATTTT. This codes for CASSHPGSNQPQHF.

This chain links TRBV7-7 with TRBJ2-3; 9 bases map to TRBD1. In germline, CDR1 is SSHAT, CDR2 FNYEAQ (reference sequence). The V and J ends lost 5 bases and 2 bases, in that order; junction bases with no gene match: 5. The CDR3 loop spans 15 amino acids. Written as DNA, the CDR3 is TGTGCCAGCAGCGAGGGACAGGGCCCCACAGATACGCAGTATTTT. It translates to CASSEGQGPTDTQYF. Looking up the rest from reference TRBV7-7 and TRBJ2-3 gives the full variable domain: GAGVSQSPRYKVTKRGQDVTLRCDPISSHATLYWYQQALGQGPEFLTYFNYEAQPDKSGLPSDRFSAERPEGSISTLTIQRTEQRDSAMYRCASSEGQGPTDTQYFGPGTRLTVL.

This sequence joins TRBV18 and TRBJ2-7; TRBD1 aligns across 9 bases. This CDR3 contains 15 residues. CDR1 is KGHSH, CDR2 LQKENI, per germline. With 5 bases clipped from V and 0 bases from J, the junction kept 5 bases outside the gene matches. CDR3 in amino acids: CASSAGQGVSYEQYF. The CDR3 DNA follows: TGTGCCAGCTCAGCGGGACAGGGAGTCTCCTACGAGCAGTACTTC.

The J gene is TRBJ2-5, the V gene TRBV28; 10 bases align to TRBD1. Germline assignment: CDR1 MDHEN and CDR2 SYDVKM. J was trimmed by 4 bases and V by 5 bases; bases with no gene match: 10. This CDR3 is built from 16 residues. CDR3: CASSKTGTGDLETQYF. DNA of the CDR3: TGTGCCAGCAGTAAAACCGGGACAGGGGACTTAGAGACCCAGTACTTC. The full variable domain, rest sourced from reference TRBV28 and TRBJ2-5, is DVKVTQSSRYLVKRTGEKVFLECVQDMDHENMFWYRQDPGLGLRLIYFSYDVKMKEKGDIPEGYSVSREKKERFSLILESASTNQTSMYLCASSKTGTGDLETQYFGPGTRLLVL.

The chain links TRBV5-1 to TRBJ2-1; D is unclear. Trimming left V 2 bases short and J 8 bases short, with 2 bases between. Germline CDR1 SGHRS, CDR2 YFSETQ. This CDR3 contains 10 residues. CDR3: CASSFDEQFF. The CDR3 region has the DNA TGCGCCAGCAGCTTCGATGAGCAGTTCTTC.

The genes are TRBV6-2 or TRBV6-3 and TRBJ1-5; no firm D call. CDR1 is MNHEY, CDR2 SVGEGT, per germline. Between the trimmed V and J ends, which lost 2 bases and 6 bases, there was a span of 14 bases. The CDR3 spans 15 residues. CDR3 in DNA: TGTGCCAGCAGTTACGCAGGCAGCACTGGTCAGCCCCAGCATTTT. Translation: CASSYAGSTGQPQHF.

The chain couples TRBV5-6 to TRBJ1-6; 10 bases line up with TRBD1. V trimming: 5 bases; J trimming: 10 bases; junction bases outside the gene matches: 9. CDR1 and CDR2 (germline): SGHDT, YYEEEE. The CDR3 has 15 residues. DNA of the CDR3: TGTGCCAGCAGGAGAACACCGGGACAGGGGTCACCCCTCCACTTT. As protein: CASRRTPGQGSPLHF.

J is TRBJ2-5 and V is TRBV5-1, with 12 bases aligning to TRBD1. Trimming at V came to 0 bases and at J to 1 base, leaving 4 bases not matched to a gene. CDR1 and CDR2 (germline): SGHRS, YFSETQ. The CDR3 has 17 residues. The CDR3 DNA sequence: TGCGCCAGCAGCTTGGGGGGACAGGGGGCAAGCCAAGAGACCCAGTACTTC. It translates to CASSLGGQGASQETQYF. Variable domain in full (rest from reference TRBV5-1 and TRBJ2-5): KAGVTQTPRYLIKTRGQQVTLSCSPISGHRSVSWYQQTPGQGLQFLFEYFSETQRNKGNFPGRFSGRQFSNSRSEMNVSTLELGDSALYLCASSLGGQGASQETQYFGPGTRLLVL.

The chain carries TRBV4-1 and TRBJ2-4; TRBD2 aligns across 10 bases. The length of the CDR3 is 20 residues. V lost 4 bases, J lost 3 bases, and 18 bases stayed unmatched. The germline gives CDR1 MGHRA, CDR2 YSYEKL. The CDR3 here is CASSRNLLTSGARNKNIQYF. The CDR3 DNA follows: TGCGCCAGCAGCCGGAACTTACTAACTAGCGGGGCACGCAACAAAAACATTCAGTACTTC.

This chain links TRBV2 with TRBJ2-5; 7 bases are a match to TRBD1. The CDR3 spans 15 residues. The ends lost 5 bases at V and 7 bases at J; junction bases unmatched: 13. The V gene's germline CDR1 is SNHLY and CDR2 FYNNEI. This CDR3 reads CASSPGTAASRTQYF. CDR3 coding DNA: TGTGCCAGCAGTCCCGGGACAGCTGCTAGTCGGACCCAGTACTTC.